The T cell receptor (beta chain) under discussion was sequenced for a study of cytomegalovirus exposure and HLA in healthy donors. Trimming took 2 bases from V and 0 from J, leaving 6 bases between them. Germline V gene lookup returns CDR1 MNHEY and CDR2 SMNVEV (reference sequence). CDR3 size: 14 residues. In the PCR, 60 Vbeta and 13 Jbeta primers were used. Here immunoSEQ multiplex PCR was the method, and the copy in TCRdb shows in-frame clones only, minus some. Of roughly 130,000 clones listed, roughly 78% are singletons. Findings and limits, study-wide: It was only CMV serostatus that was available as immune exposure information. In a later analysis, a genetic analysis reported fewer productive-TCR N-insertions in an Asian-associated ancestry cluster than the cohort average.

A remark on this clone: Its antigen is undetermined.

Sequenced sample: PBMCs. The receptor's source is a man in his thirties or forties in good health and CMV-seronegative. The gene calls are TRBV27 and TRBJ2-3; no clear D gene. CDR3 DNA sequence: TGTGCCAGCAGTTTACAGTATAGCACAGATACGCAGTATTTT. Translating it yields CASSLQYSTDTQYF.